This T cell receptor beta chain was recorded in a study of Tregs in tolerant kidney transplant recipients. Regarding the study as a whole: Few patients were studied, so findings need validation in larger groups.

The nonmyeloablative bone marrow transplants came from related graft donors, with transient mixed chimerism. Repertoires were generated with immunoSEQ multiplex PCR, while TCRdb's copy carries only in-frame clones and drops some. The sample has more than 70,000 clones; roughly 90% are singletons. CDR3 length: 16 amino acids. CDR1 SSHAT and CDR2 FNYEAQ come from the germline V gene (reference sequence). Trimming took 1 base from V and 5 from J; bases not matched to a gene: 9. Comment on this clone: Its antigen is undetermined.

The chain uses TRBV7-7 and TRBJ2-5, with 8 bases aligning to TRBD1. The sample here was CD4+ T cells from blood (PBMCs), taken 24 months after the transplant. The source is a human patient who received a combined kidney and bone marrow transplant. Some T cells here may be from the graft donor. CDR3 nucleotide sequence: TGTGCCAGCAGCTTAGAAGTTCAGGGGGCAGGGGAGACCCAGTACTTC. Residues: CASSLEVQGAGETQYF.